This T cell receptor (beta chain) was obtained from a study of OX40 agonist ivuxolimab in advanced cancers. For the study at large: Patients were infused with ivuxolimab every 2 weeks at 0.01 to 10 mg/kg. From 23 to 79 years was the age range, with a mean of roughly 59 years, and about 78% were male. The eligibility criteria allowed prior anti-PD-1, anti-PD-L1 or anti-CTLA-4 therapy, and around 40% had some.

V was pared by 4 bases and J by 5 bases, with 13 bases between. Germline V CDR1 and CDR2: MDHEN, SYDVKM. The CDR3 is made up of 14 amino acids. Method: immunoSEQ multiplex PCR; TCRdb's copy keeps in-frame clones and lacks some. The table lists fewer than 40,000 clones, roughly 79% of them singletons. The sequencing used CD4+ or CD8+ T cells sorted from blood, collected in a trial of the OX40 agonist ivuxolimab. This sequence originates from an adult with an advanced solid tumor such as melanoma, head and neck, liver or kidney cancer. The genes are TRBV28 and TRBJ2-3, with D possibly matching TRBD1 (6 bases). Here the CDR3 reads CASSSLSGVDTQYF. The CDR3 nucleotides are TGTGCCAGCAGTTCCCTCTCAGGGGTAGATACGCAGTATTTT.